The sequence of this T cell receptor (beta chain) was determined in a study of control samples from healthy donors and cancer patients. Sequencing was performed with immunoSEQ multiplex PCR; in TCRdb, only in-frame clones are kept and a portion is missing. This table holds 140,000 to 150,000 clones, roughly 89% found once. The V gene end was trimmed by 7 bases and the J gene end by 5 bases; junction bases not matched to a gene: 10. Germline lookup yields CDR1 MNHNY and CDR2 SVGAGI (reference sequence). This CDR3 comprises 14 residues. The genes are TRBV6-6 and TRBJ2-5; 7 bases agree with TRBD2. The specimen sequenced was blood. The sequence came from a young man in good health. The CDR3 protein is CASKAGRWGETQYF. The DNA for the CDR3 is TGTGCCAGCAAGGCCGGGAGGTGGGGGGAGACCCAGTACTTC.